This TCR beta chain is from a study of CD8 T cells in Susac syndrome. Random hexamers were used to reverse transcribe an amount of roughly 0.45 to 1 ug RNA. TCRdb ran MiXCR on the immunoSEQ multiplex PCR reads and lists one entry per CDR3 protein. Here the sample spans 150,000 to 250,000 distinct CDR3 sequences, more than 90% being singletons. This CDR3 comprises 15 residues. Germline V CDR1 and CDR2: DFQATT, SNEGSKA (reference sequence). With 5 bases clipped from V and 5 bases from J, the junction kept 13 bases outside the gene matches. Sequencing of TCR beta drew on CD8+ and CD4+ T cells from blood.

Material: CD4+ T cells from PBMCs. The chain has TRBV20-1 and TRBJ2-5, with 8 bases identical to TRBD1. This clonotype was obtained from a human donor with multiple sclerosis. The CDR3 loop reads CSAPSPGRGQETQYF. CDR3 bases: TGCAGTGCTCCCTCTCCCGGCAGGGGGCAGGAGACCCAGTACTTC.